The 17 T cell receptor beta chains listed next were all sequenced from one sample in a study of blood T cells in healthy people across ages. Primed by a sample-barcoded 5' primer and a J-beta primer mix, a second PCR proceeded for 7 to 11 cycles. TCRdb reprocessed the 5' RACE reads via MiXCR and lists one record per CDR3 protein. The sample has about 1.5 million distinct CDR3 sequences, under 55% seen once; the top ten hold approximately 4.1%. Input material: blood. The receptors derive from a woman between 18 and 29 years old in good health.

This chain uses TRBV12-5 with TRBJ2-7, with D perhaps TRBD1 or TRBD2 (6 bases each). This CDR3 is 14 amino acids long. V lost 0 bases to trimming and J lost 7 bases, with 13 bases between them. Germline V gene lookup returns CDR1 LGHNT and CDR2 FRNRAP. The CDR3 region is CASGLVGGLDEQYF. The CDR3 nucleotides are TGTGCTAGTGGTTTGGTTGGGGGGCTCGATGAGCAGTACTTC.

This clonotype has just a few counts. The V and J genes are TRBV14 and TRBJ1-1; D possibly corresponds to TRBD1 (6 bases). V lost 3 bases and J 5 bases, leaving 16 bases between the germline ends. Germline-derived CDR1 and CDR2 are SGHDN and FVKESK. The CDR3 extends over 15 amino acids. The CDR3: CASSHYTGRETEAFF. The DNA of the CDR3 is TGTGCCAGCAGCCATTACACAGGGAGAGAAACTGAAGCTTTCTTT. Using reference TRBV14 and TRBJ1-1 for the parts outside the CDR3, the full variable domain is EAGVTQFPSHSVIEKGQTVTLRCDPISGHDNLYWYRRVMGKEIKFLLHFVKESKQDESGMPNNRFLAERTGGTYSTLKVQPAELEDSGVYFCASSHYTGRETEAFFGQGTRLTVV.

The gene calls are TRBV24-1 and TRBJ2-1; 9 nucleotides line up with TRBD1. The CDR3 length is 15 residues. CDR1 is KGHDR, CDR2 SFDVKD, per germline. With V trimmed by 9 bases and J by 2 bases, 7 bases remained unmatched. The CDR3 bases are TGTGCCACCGAATCCCGGACAGGGGCCTACAATGAGCAGTTCTTC. Translation gives CATESRTGAYNEQFF.

There are a few counts of this clonotype. The rearrangement uses TRBV7-2 and TRBJ2-7, with a possible D match to TRBD2 (6 bases). V was shortened by 7 bases and J by 0 bases, with 16 bases between the two germline ends. The CDR3 runs to 15 residues. Germline V gene sequence: CDR1 SGHTA, CDR2 FQGNSA. CDR3 in amino acids: CASTLSGTRSYEQYF. The CDR3 DNA is TGTGCCAGCACCCTTAGCGGTACCCGCTCCTACGAGCAGTACTTC.

The rearrangement joins TRBV28 to TRBJ2-4; D uncertain. The CDR3 sequence is 12 residues long. Germline V gene lookup returns CDR1 MDHEN and CDR2 SYDVKM. V lost 4 bases, J lost 15 bases, and 16 bases lay in between. The CDR3 DNA reads TGTGCCAGCAGTTCTCCTCCGTACGAGCGGTACTTC. This gives the protein CASSSPPYERYF.

The chain recombines TRBV20-1 with TRBJ1-6; 12 positions agree with TRBD1. The J segment lost 10 bases and the V segment lost 0 bases, leaving 7 bases of the junction unmatched. The CDR3 is 16 amino acids. Per the germline V gene, CDR1 is DFQATT and CDR2 is SNEGSKA (reference sequence). The CDR3 DNA sequence: TGCAGTGCTAGAGATCCAGGGACAGGGGGCCGGTCACCCCTCCACTTT. This encodes CSARDPGTGGRSPLHF.

Ten or more counts support this clonotype. The chain recombines TRBV4-3 with TRBJ1-2; D call uncertain. This CDR3 region has 13 residues. The ends were cut back, 2 bases at V and 0 bases at J, with 4 bases in the middle. The germline gives CDR1 LGHNA, CDR2 YSLEER. This CDR3 is CASSQRTNYGYTF. The CDR3 nucleotides read TGCGCCAGCAGCCAACGAACTAACTATGGCTACACCTTC.

This clonotype was seen only a few times. V gene TRBV6-2 or TRBV6-3 combines with J gene TRBJ2-5; the D is unclear. V shed 0 bases and J shed 11 bases, with 22 bases lying between them. Per germline, CDR1 MNHEY and CDR2 SVGEGT. The CDR3 consists of 16 residues. DNA for the CDR3: TGTGCCAGCAGTTACTCATCGTGGCAACCTACCAATGAGCAGTACTTC. The encoded protein is CASSYSSWQPTNEQYF.

Only a few counts were recorded for this clonotype. The genes are TRBV2 and TRBJ2-5; 7 bases map to TRBD1. V shed 7 bases, J shed 0 bases, and the junction held 8 bases outside the gene matches. The germline gives CDR1 SNHLY, CDR2 FYNNEI. This CDR3 region has 15 residues. Here the CDR3 reads CASTGMTGYQETQYF. The DNA of the CDR3 is TGTGCCAGCACCGGAATGACAGGGTACCAAGAGACCCAGTACTTC.

V and J are TRBV5-1 and TRBJ2-7; 8 bases match TRBD2. Germline trimming cut 2 bases from V and 5 bases from J; bases unmatched to any gene: 3. The CDR3 totals 13 residues. Germline loops: CDR1 SGHRS, CDR2 YFSETQ. The CDR3 DNA is TGCGCCAGCAGCTTTAATAGCGGGAACGAGCAGTACTTC. Protein product: CASSFNSGNEQYF.

This clonotype was picked up a small number of times. The rearrangement joins TRBV20-1 to TRBJ2-7, with TRBD2 matching 9 bases. The CDR3 sequence is 15 residues long. Germline CDR1 is DFQATT and CDR2 is SNEGSKA (reference sequence). V lost 0 bases, J lost 2 bases, and 5 bases stayed unmatched. The CDR3 DNA sequence: TGCAGTGCTAGAGATGTGTCTAGCGGGGCCTACGAGCAGTACTTC. This translates into CSARDVSSGAYEQYF.

V gene TRBV28 combines with J gene TRBJ2-5; D is uncertain. Germline V CDR1 and CDR2: MDHEN, SYDVKM. This CDR3 spans 13 amino acids. The V and J ends lost 3 bases and 1 base respectively, with 6 bases between them. CDR3 in amino acids: CASSFFSQETQYF. As DNA, the CDR3 is TGTGCCAGCAGTTTTTTTAGCCAAGAGACCCAGTACTTC.

The chain links TRBV7-8 to TRBJ2-3, with 8 bases matching TRBD2. Germline V gene data show CDR1 as SGHVS and CDR2 as FQNEAQ. With V trimmed by 5 bases and J by 0 bases, 16 bases remained unmatched. The CDR3 covers 19 residues. This CDR3 is CASSPGGRGGPPSTDTQYF. Written as DNA, the CDR3 is TGTGCCAGCAGCCCTGGGGGACGGGGGGGTCCCCCTAGCACAGATACGCAGTATTTT.

This clonotype has a handful of counts. The rearrangement joins TRBV27 to TRBJ2-7; possibly TRBD1 for D (6 bases). Between the trimmed V and J ends, which lost 6 bases and 0 bases, there was a span of 18 bases. The V gene's germline CDR1 is MNHEY and CDR2 SMNVEV (reference sequence). This CDR3 region has 16 residues. DNA for the CDR3: TGTGCCAGCAGATCATTTGGGACACCGCTCTCCTACGAGCAGTACTTC. Its translation is CASRSFGTPLSYEQYF.

The chain links TRBV18 to TRBJ1-1; 7 bases align to TRBD1. Germline V gene data show CDR1 as KGHSH and CDR2 as LQKENI. The CDR3 length is 15 residues. V trimming: 3 bases; J trimming: 5 bases; junction bases outside the gene matches: 9. CDR3 sequence (DNA): TGTGCCAGCTCACCTCTAGACAGGGCTGGGACTGAAGCTTTCTTT. The encoded protein is CASSPLDRAGTEAFF.

This sequence joins TRBV12-3 or TRBV12-4 and TRBJ1-2, with 8 nucleotides matching TRBD1. Unmatched junction bases numbered 12, after V lost 7 bases and J lost 8 bases. The CDR3 runs 14 residues. The CDR3 reads CASIFGQGRQGYTF. The CDR3 DNA reads TGTGCCAGCATCTTCGGACAGGGCAGGCAGGGCTACACCTTC.

In its sample, this clonotype was seen a few times. The chain couples TRBV7-2 to TRBJ2-7, with unresolved D. V lost 2 bases and J 3 bases, leaving 8 bases between the germline ends. The germline V gene encodes CDR1 SGHTA and CDR2 FQGNSA. The CDR3 totals 13 residues. The DNA of the CDR3 is TGTGCCAGCAGCTTATCTGGCCGCTACGAGCAGTACTTC. Encoded protein: CASSLSGRYEQYF.